Listed here are 19 T cell receptor beta chains from one sample, sequenced in a study of control samples from healthy donors and cancer patients. Data came from immunoSEQ multiplex PCR; TCRdb stores just in-frame clones and leaves some out. The sample records about 51,000 clones, around nine tenths being singletons. Sequences were obtained from PBMCs. The receptors stem from a man aged 50-60 years with head and neck cancer.

The chain is built from TRBV7-2 and TRBJ2-5; D not certain. V gave up 6 bases and J gave up 4 bases, with 15 bases separating them. The CDR3 is 14 amino acids. The germline V gene has CDR1 SGHTA and CDR2 FQGNSA. CDR3 amino acids: CASRQSRLGETQYF. In DNA, the CDR3 is TGTGCCAGCAGGCAAAGTAGGTTGGGAGAGACCCAGTACTTC.

The chain recombines TRBV5-4 with TRBJ2-7; 9 bases agree with TRBD1. J gave up 2 bases and V 3 bases, and 9 bases lay outside the gene matches. The CDR3 loop spans 16 amino acids. In germline, CDR1 is SGHNT, CDR2 YYREEE (reference sequence). The CDR3 DNA reads TGTGCCAGCAGCTCCGTTCGGGGACAGGGAACCTACGAGCAGTACTTC. Its protein product is CASSSVRGQGTYEQYF.

The chain couples TRBV7-8 to TRBJ2-7, with unresolved D. This CDR3 is 16 amino acids long. V shed 5 bases and J shed 2 bases, with 19 bases lying between them. CDR1 SGHVS and CDR2 FQNEAQ come from the germline V gene. CDR3 in DNA: TGTGCCAGCAGCCCCATATCGGGTGCAGTTACCTACGAGCAGTACTTC. Translation gives CASSPISGAVTYEQYF. The whole variable domain, filled in from reference TRBV7-8 and TRBJ2-7, reads GAGVSQSPRYKVAKRGQDVALRCDPISGHVSLFWYQQALGQGPEFLTYFQNEAQLDKSGLPSDRFFAERPEGSVSTLKIQRTQQEDSAVYLCASSPISGAVTYEQYFGPGTRLTVT.

This sequence joins TRBV5-1 and TRBJ2-7; 8 bases agree with TRBD1. This CDR3 has 17 amino acids. Germline trimming cut 4 bases from V and 2 bases from J; bases unmatched to any gene: 14. Germline CDR1 is SGHRS and CDR2 is YFSETQ. CDR3 bases: TGCGCCAGCAGCGTACATCTCTCAGGACAGGGTCCCTACGAGCAGTACTTC. As protein: CASSVHLSGQGPYEQYF.

The chain employs TRBV14 and TRBJ2-1; D may be TRBD1 or TRBD2 (6 bases each). Trimming took 0 bases from V and 8 from J, leaving 11 bases between them. There are 14 residues in the CDR3. In germline, CDR1 is SGHDN, CDR2 FVKESK. CDR3 DNA sequence: TGTGCCAGCAGCCAAGAAGGGGGGTGGGATGAGCAGTTCTTC. Its translation is CASSQEGGWDEQFF.

The chain joins TRBV5-8 to TRBJ2-3, with D perhaps matching TRBD2 (5 bases). This CDR3 is 11 amino acids long. The germline CDR1 and CDR2 sequences are SGHTS and YDEGEE. The V end was cut by 5 bases, the J end by 4 bases, with 5 bases between. The CDR3 here is CASRRADTQYF. The DNA of the CDR3 is TGTGCCAGCAGGAGGGCAGATACGCAGTATTTT.

The V gene is TRBV9, the J gene TRBJ1-1; D is unclear. Germline V gene sequence: CDR1 SGDLS, CDR2 YYNGEE. The V gene lost 1 base and the J gene lost 4 bases, with 8 bases spanning the gap. The CDR3 covers 13 residues. CDR3 residues: CASSVNWGTEAFF. CDR3 coding DNA: TGTGCCAGCAGCGTAAATTGGGGCACTGAAGCTTTCTTT.

The chain employs TRBV3-1 (or the pseudogene TRBV3-2) and TRBJ2-3; 9 positions agree with TRBD2. Germline V gene lookup returns CDR1 LGHDT and CDR2 YNNKEL (reference sequence). The CDR3 consists of 19 residues. V trimming: 0 bases; J trimming: 6 bases; junction bases outside the gene matches: 16. CDR3 loop: CASSQDSLGSGGPADTQYF. CDR3 nucleotide sequence: TGTGCCAGCAGCCAAGATTCGTTGGGGAGCGGGGGGCCAGCCGATACGCAGTATTTT.

The V gene is TRBV10-3, the J gene TRBJ2-1; 10 nucleotides line up with TRBD2. The junction had 0 bases not matched to a gene; V was cut back by 4 bases and J by 0 bases. This CDR3 region has 15 residues. CDR1 and CDR2 (germline): ENHRY, SYGVKD. CDR3 sequence: CAISASGSSYNEQFF. The CDR3 region has the DNA TGTGCCATCAGTGCTAGCGGGAGCTCCTACAATGAGCAGTTCTTC.

This chain joins TRBV11-2 and TRBJ1-2; D may be TRBD1 (6 bases). This CDR3 is 15 amino acids long. With 1 base removed from V and 0 bases from J, the gap between germline ends came to 9 bases. Germline CDR1 reads SGHAT; CDR2 reads FQNNGV. Written as DNA, the CDR3 is TGTGCCAGCAGCTTAGTCACAGGGTCTAACTATGGCTACACCTTC. Translated: CASSLVTGSNYGYTF.

Here the CDR3 reads CATSDLGGGNQPQHF. Here the CDR3 DNA reads TGTGCCACCAGTGATTTAGGGGGAGGCAATCAGCCCCAGCATTTT. The rearrangement joins TRBV24-1 to TRBJ1-5, with D possibly matching TRBD1 (6 bases). Germline V lookup: CDR1 KGHDR, CDR2 SFDVKD. V dropped 1 base and J dropped 2 bases, with 8 bases sitting between them. The CDR3 has 15 amino acids.

This chain joins TRBV7-9 and TRBJ1-6; tentatively, D is TRBD1 (6 bases). This CDR3 has 18 residues. Per germline, CDR1 SEHNR and CDR2 FQNEAQ (reference sequence). Trimming left V 4 bases short and J 9 bases short, with 25 bases between. CDR3 bases: TGTGCCAGCAGCTCCCCGAGGGGGGTGGGTAACTTCGGTTCACCCCTCCACTTT. It codes for CASSSPRGVGNFGSPLHF.

The chain links TRBV28 to TRBJ1-2; D remains ambiguous. Trimming removed 2 bases from V and 0 bases from J, with 19 bases in between. CDR3 length equals 18 residues. CDR1 is MDHEN, CDR2 SYDVKM, per germline. The CDR3 reads CASSLPPFRSLANYGYTF. The CDR3 nucleotides read TGTGCCAGCAGTTTACCCCCGTTTCGGTCACTAGCTAACTATGGCTACACCTTC.

This chain connects TRBV7-2 to TRBJ2-2, with D possibly being TRBD1 (5 bases). V lost 5 bases, J lost 3 bases, and 16 bases lay in between. The germline V gene has CDR1 SGHTA and CDR2 FQGNSA. The CDR3 extends over 16 amino acids. The CDR3 here is CASSLSARAYTGELFF. The CDR3 DNA follows: TGTGCCAGCAGCCTAAGTGCCAGGGCCTACACCGGGGAGCTGTTTTTT.

This clone was seen a few times. The chain employs TRBV5-6 and TRBJ2-7; TRBD2 is a possible D gene (6 bases). The germline V and J ends were trimmed by 2 bases and 3 bases, with 15 bases remaining between them. The CDR3 totals 15 residues. The V gene's germline CDR1 is SGHDT and CDR2 YYEEEE. As DNA, the CDR3 is TGTGCCAGCAGCTTTCGCAGGACTACTCGCTACGAGCAGTACTTC. Translating gives CASSFRRTTRYEQYF. Supplemented by reference TRBV5-6 and TRBJ2-7, the full variable domain reads DAGVTQSPTHLIKTRGQQVTLRCSPKSGHDTVSWYQQALGQGPQFIFQYYEEEERQRGNFPDRFSGHQFPNYSSELNVNALLLGDSALYLCASSFRRTTRYEQYFGPGTRLTVT.

The chain combines TRBV11-2 with TRBJ2-7; TRBD1 matches 7 bases. The CDR3 has 16 residues. The trim removed 5 bases at V and 2 bases at J, leaving 12 bases unmatched. Germline V gene sequence: CDR1 SGHAT, CDR2 FQNNGV. CDR3 loop: CASSTSRQGRAYEQYF. The CDR3 DNA follows: TGTGCCAGCAGCACCTCCCGACAGGGACGGGCCTACGAGCAGTACTTC.

This chain joins TRBV4-1 and TRBJ2-3, with 8 bases fitting TRBD2. Unmatched junction bases numbered 11, after V lost 3 bases and J lost 6 bases. Germline V CDR1 and CDR2: MGHRA, YSYEKL. The CDR3 is 16 residues long. CDR3 residues: CASSQRLAPTNDTQYF. For the CDR3, the DNA is TGCGCCAGCAGCCAGCGACTAGCGCCCACGAATGATACGCAGTATTTT.

The chain joins TRBV4-2 to TRBJ2-3; the match to TRBD2 covers 7 bases. Germline trimming cut 0 bases from V and 0 bases from J; bases unmatched to any gene: 6. This CDR3 has 17 amino acids. The germline V gene encodes CDR1 LGHNA and CDR2 YNFKEQ. This CDR3 is CASSQDEAGFSTDTQYF. The CDR3 DNA reads TGTGCCAGCAGCCAAGACGAAGCGGGGTTTAGCACAGATACGCAGTATTTT.

The DNA of the CDR3 is TGCGCCAGCAGCCAAGATCGTGGTGGGAAGGGCCATGAGCAGTTCTTC. Its translation is CASSQDRGGKGHEQFF. The rearrangement links TRBV4-1 to TRBJ2-1; the D is unclear. The CDR3 covers 16 residues. Deletions cut 0 bases from V and 8 bases from J, with 17 bases between. Germline V gives CDR1 MGHRA, CDR2 YSYEKL.